This passage covers 20 T cell receptor beta chains from one sample sequenced in a study of CD8+ T cells in alopecia areata. Treatment: oral pan-JAK inhibitor, 5-10 mg twice daily. Reverse transcribed after extraction, RNA yielded cDNA as the sequencing template. Some clones are missing from TCRdb's copy, which holds only in-frame ones; the method was immunoSEQ multiplex PCR. The sample lists a few hundred thousand clones; roughly two fifths were seen once. Here the sequenced sample was CD4+ T cells sorted from blood, taken at week 34, from a patient treated with tofacitinib. The receptors here all came from a human donor with alopecia areata.

The chain has TRBV30 and TRBJ1-2, with TRBD1 matching over 8 bases. Looked up from germline, CDR1 is GTSNPN and CDR2 is SVGIG (reference sequence). The trim removed 3 bases at V and 4 bases at J, leaving 4 bases unmatched. The CDR3 runs 13 residues. The CDR3: CAWREGTGYGYTF. CDR3 sequence (DNA): TGTGCCTGGAGGGAAGGGACAGGCTATGGCTACACCTTC.

The gene calls are TRBV19 and TRBJ1-5; D gene ambiguous. CDR1 is LNHDA and CDR2 is SQIVND in the germline V gene (reference sequence). V lost 1 base and J 7 bases, leaving 11 bases between the germline ends. This CDR3 comprises 14 residues. The CDR3: CASSIGSSWQPQHF. Written as DNA, the CDR3 is TGTGCCAGTAGTATAGGGTCAAGTTGGCAGCCCCAGCATTTT.

This clone was counted a single time. V gene TRBV5-1 combines with J gene TRBJ2-2; 8 bases line up with TRBD2. V shed 1 base, J shed 3 bases, and the junction held 2 bases outside the gene matches. CDR1 is SGHRS and CDR2 is YFSETQ in the germline V gene. The CDR3 totals 15 residues. The CDR3, as DNA: TGCGCCAGCAGCTTGACTAGCGGCGACACCGGGGAGCTGTTTTTT. Its translation is CASSLTSGDTGELFF.

The chain couples TRBV29-1 to TRBJ2-5, with 10 bases lining up with TRBD2. The CDR3 has 14 amino acids. The germline V gene encodes CDR1 SQVTM and CDR2 ANQGSEA. With V trimmed by 6 bases and J by 5 bases, 9 bases remained unmatched. CDR3 DNA: TGCAGCGTCATAGCGGGAGGAGGTTTGGAGACCCAGTACTTC. Translated: CSVIAGGGLETQYF.

This clone came up a few times. This chain links TRBV19 with TRBJ2-4; weak D call: TRBD2 (6 bases). V was pared by 1 base and J by 6 bases, with 22 bases between. The germline V gene has CDR1 LNHDA and CDR2 SQIVND (reference sequence). CDR3 length: 18 amino acids. CDR3 in amino acids: CASSIVEEGLSYRNIQYF. In nucleotides, the CDR3 is TGTGCCAGTAGTATAGTAGAGGAGGGGCTCTCCTATCGAAACATTCAGTACTTC.

This clone was picked up a small number of times. The chain recombines TRBV29-1 with TRBJ1-4; D unresolved. Per germline, CDR1 SQVTM and CDR2 ANQGSEA. Trimming removed 6 bases from V and 3 bases from J, with 8 bases in between. This CDR3 region has 12 residues. CDR3 amino acids: CSVPGPNEKLFF. DNA of the CDR3: TGCAGCGTCCCCGGGCCTAATGAAAAACTGTTTTTT. Full variable domain (outside the CDR3, taken from reference TRBV29-1 and TRBJ1-4): SAVISQKPSRDICQRGTSLTIQCQVDSQVTMMFWYRQQPGQSLTLIATANQGSEATYESGFVIDKFPISRPNLTFSTLTVSNMSPEDSSIYLCSVPGPNEKLFFGSGTQLSVL.

This clone occurred a few times. The chain joins TRBV14 to TRBJ2-2; D gene uncertain. Trimming cost V 2 bases and J 4 bases, with 8 bases left between them. Germline V lookup: CDR1 SGHDN, CDR2 FVKESK. The CDR3 consists of 14 residues. CDR3 sequence: CASSQNFRTGELFF. CDR3 nucleotides: TGTGCCAGCAGCCAAAATTTCCGCACCGGGGAGCTGTTTTTT.

This chain uses TRBV30 with TRBJ1-2; D not resolved. Looked up from germline, CDR1 is GTSNPN and CDR2 is SVGIG (reference sequence). The CDR3 runs to 15 residues. Trimming took off 0 bases at V and 2 bases at J, with 13 bases between the two ends. The CDR3 reads CAWSVDPAPNYGYTF. DNA for the CDR3: TGTGCCTGGAGTGTGGATCCGGCACCCAACTATGGCTACACCTTC.

The chain couples TRBV30 to TRBJ2-2; D may be TRBD1 or TRBD2 (5 bases each). CDR1 GTSNPN and CDR2 SVGIG come from the germline V gene (reference sequence). This CDR3 has 19 residues. Trimming shortened V by 1 base and J by 0 bases, and 21 bases separated the two germline ends. CDR3 DNA sequence: TGTGCCTGGAGTGGAACCAATCCCCGGGGCCTAGCGAACACCGGGGAGCTGTTTTTT. It is translated as CAWSGTNPRGLANTGELFF.

CDR3 sequence reads: CSVQANYGYTF. As DNA, the CDR3 is TGCAGCGTTCAAGCTAACTATGGCTACACCTTC. The rearrangement links TRBV29-1 to TRBJ1-2, with no clear D. V was shortened by 5 bases and J by 0 bases, with 4 bases between the two germline ends. This CDR3 has 11 residues. Germline V gives CDR1 SQVTM, CDR2 ANQGSEA.

This clone was observed a handful of times. This chain connects TRBV29-1 to TRBJ2-1, with D perhaps matching TRBD2 (6 bases). CDR1 SQVTM and CDR2 ANQGSEA come from the germline V gene. V lost 6 bases to trimming and J lost 8 bases, with 23 bases between them. CDR3 length: 15 amino acids. The CDR3 DNA reads TGCAGCGTCGGATACCGAGCCCGGGAGAGCTATGAGCAGTTCTTC. Translated: CSVGYRARESYEQFF.

The CDR3 loop reads CASSLPEPGTSGSSYNEQFF. The CDR3 nucleotides read TGTGCCAGCAGTCTACCCGAGCCAGGGACTAGCGGGAGCTCCTACAATGAGCAGTTCTTC. The V call is TRBV27, the J call TRBJ2-1; 14 bases line up with TRBD2. Trimming cost V 5 bases and J 0 bases; bases outside gene matches: 12. The CDR3 runs 20 residues. The germline V gene encodes CDR1 MNHEY and CDR2 SMNVEV (reference sequence).

This chain uses TRBV6-5 with TRBJ1-2, with 7 positions matching TRBD1. Germline values: CDR1 MNHEY, CDR2 SVGAGI. The V and J ends lost 7 bases and 3 bases, in that order; junction bases with no gene match: 5. The CDR3 has 13 residues. The CDR3 DNA reads as TGTGCCAGCACCAACACAGGGGACTATGGCTACACCTTC. It translates to CASTNTGDYGYTF.

V is TRBV29-1 and J is TRBJ2-3; D may correspond to TRBD1 or TRBD2 (5 bases each). This CDR3 has 12 residues. Trimming cost V 4 bases and J 5 bases, with 10 bases left between them. Germline CDR1 SQVTM, CDR2 ANQGSEA. CDR3 sequence: CSVALGVDTQYF. The DNA of the CDR3 is TGCAGCGTTGCACTAGGGGTAGATACGCAGTATTTT.

This clone was seen more than once but under ten times. The gene calls are TRBV19 and TRBJ1-1; TRBD1 agrees at 7 bases. After removal of 7 bases from V and 4 bases from J, the junction contained 9 bases not matched to a gene. The CDR3 runs 14 residues. The germline V gene has CDR1 LNHDA and CDR2 SQIVND (reference sequence). In DNA, the CDR3 is TGTGCCAGTACCATGGAGGGGGCGAGCACTGAAGCTTTCTTT. This codes for CASTMEGASTEAFF.

The J gene is TRBJ2-1, the V gene TRBV7-9; TRBD1 matches 7 bases. CDR1 and CDR2 (germline): SEHNR, FQNEAQ (reference sequence). The CDR3 is 14 residues long. V shed 4 bases, J shed 3 bases, and the junction held 3 bases outside the gene matches. CDR3 residues: CASSYDRVYNEQFF. In DNA, the CDR3 is TGTGCCAGCAGCTACGACAGGGTCTACAATGAGCAGTTCTTC.

This clone was found a few times. The chain links TRBV29-1 to TRBJ2-1; the match to TRBD1 covers 10 bases. In germline, CDR1 is SQVTM, CDR2 ANQGSEA. V lost 6 bases to trimming and J lost 3 bases; unmatched junction nucleotides: 8. CDR3 length: 15 amino acids. CDR3 DNA sequence: TGCAGCGTCGTACCGGGACAGGGGAACTACAATGAGCAGTTCTTC. It specifies CSVVPGQGNYNEQFF.

The chain is built from TRBV5-6 and TRBJ1-2; no clear D gene. V lost 0 bases and J 6 bases, leaving 0 bases between the germline ends. The CDR3 runs 10 residues. From germline, CDR1 is SGHDT and CDR2 YYEEEE. Here the CDR3 reads CASSLDGYTF. The DNA for the CDR3 is TGTGCCAGCAGCTTGGATGGCTACACCTTC.

This clone was counted once. The J gene is TRBJ1-6, the V gene TRBV5-6; D not resolved. There are 13 residues in the CDR3. Per germline, CDR1 SGHDT and CDR2 YYEEEE. V lost 0 bases, J lost 4 bases, and 2 bases lay in between. This chain's CDR3 is CASSLGYNSPLHF. In nucleotides, the CDR3 is TGTGCCAGCAGCTTGGGTTATAATTCACCCCTCCACTTT.

This clone has more than one count but fewer than ten. The chain uses TRBV11-2 and TRBJ2-2; D unresolved. This CDR3 spans 12 amino acids. Germline assignment: CDR1 SGHAT and CDR2 FQNNGV. V dropped 1 base and J dropped 9 bases, with 6 bases sitting between them. The CDR3 DNA is TGTGCCAGCAGCTTAGTTGGCTGGGAGCTGTTTTTT. It codes for CASSLVGWELFF.